Listed below are T cell receptor beta chains from one sample, sequenced in a study of blood T cell repertoires in COVID-19. Assay: immunoSEQ multiplex PCR; the TCRdb copy retains only in-frame clones and omits some. The sample consists of fewer than 350,000 clones, 90% of them appearing once. Input material: PBMCs or T cells enriched from blood (not recorded which). These receptors were taken from a woman aged 18-30 years with acute COVID-19. Each CDR3 is given with its conserved first and last residue. Each record gives: D gene, clone size, J gene, V gene, CDR3 DNA, CDR3 protein. A D gene is named only where the DNA matches it firmly. The size of a clone is reported for some rows only, either as once, few or many, or as a class for expanded clones.

TRBD2,few,TRBJ2-3,TRBV5-1,TGCGCCAGCAGCGGCAATAGCGGGAGCAACACAGATACGCAGTATTTT,CASSGNSGSNTDTQYF
NA,NA,TRBJ2-5,TRBV15,TGTGCCACCAGCAGAGTCCGGCAGGCGCTCCAAGAGACCCAGTACTTC,CATSRVRQALQETQYF
NA,NA,TRBJ2-3,TRBV5-1,TGCGCCAGCAGCCGCGGGAGCACAGATACGCAGTATTTT,CASSRGSTDTQYF
TRBD1,NA,TRBJ1-5,TRBV19,TGTGCCAGTAAGGGGACAGCCCTCGGTAATCAGCCCCAGCATTTT,CASKGTALGNQPQHF
TRBD1,NA,TRBJ2-7,TRBV11-2,TGTGCCAGCAGCTTAGATCTGACAGGGAGTTCCAACGAGCAGTACTTC,CASSLDLTGSSNEQYF
NA,NA,TRBJ1-5,TRBV6-4,TGTGCCAGCAGGCCACAGGGCCAGCCCCAGCATTTT,CASRPQGQPQHF
NA,NA,TRBJ2-4,TRBV6-2/TRBV6-3,TGTGCCAGCAGTACTGCGGGAATCGCCAAAAACATTCAGTACTTC,CASSTAGIAKNIQYF
TRBD1,once,TRBJ1-1,TRBV6-5,TGTGCCAGCACTGGGGGACAGCTGAACACTGAAGCTTTCTTT,CASTGGQLNTEAFF
TRBD2,NA,TRBJ2-1,TRBV11-1,TGTGCCAGCAGCCCGGGGACTAGCGGGAGACGGGATGAGCAGTTCTTC,CASSPGTSGRRDEQFF
NA,NA,TRBJ1-1,TRBV27,TGTGCCAGCAGACAGGGCACTGAAGCTTTCTTT,CASRQGTEAFF
TRBD2,NA,TRBJ2-1,TRBV27,TGTGCCAGCAGTCGGGGACTAGATGTCGATGAGCAGTTCTTC,CASSRGLDVDEQFF